The next 27 T cell receptor beta chains were all read from a single sample in a study of post-analysis software for immune sequencing data. The study, taken as a whole, reports: Controls had lower frequencies than patients of about 5 TRBV segments, which included TRBV5-6, TRBV5-1 and TRBV20-1.

Unique molecular identifiers featured in each of the TCR beta cDNA libraries. TCRdb reanalysed the PCR reads using MiXCR and keeps one entry per CDR3 protein. The profile shows some 800,000 distinct CDR3 sequences, more than 45% of them singletons. These receptors have no known antigen. The specimen was blood. These receptors all come from a girl aged 10 to 17 with multiple sclerosis.

This rearrangement joins TRBV20-1 to TRBJ2-1; a weak D match, TRBD2 (5 bases). CDR1 is DFQATT and CDR2 is SNEGSKA in the germline V gene (reference sequence). The CDR3 consists of 12 residues. The DNA of the CDR3 is TGCAGCATAGTACGGGGTACCGATGAGCAGTTCTTC. Its translation is CSIVRGTDEQFF.

The gene calls are TRBV9 and TRBJ2-3; TRBD1 matches at 10 bases. Per the germline V gene, CDR1 is SGDLS and CDR2 is YYNGEE. The CDR3 spans 15 residues. J was trimmed by 0 bases and V by 3 bases; bases with no gene match: 1. The CDR3 sequence is CASSAGQGSTDTQYF. The DNA for the CDR3 is TGTGCCAGCAGCGCGGGACAGGGGAGCACAGATACGCAGTATTTT.

The table lists this clonotype with many counts. The rearrangement joins TRBV20-1 to TRBJ2-1, with 12 bases that match TRBD1. Germline V CDR1 and CDR2: DFQATT, SNEGSKA (reference sequence). The junction had 6 bases not matched to a gene; V was cut back by 2 bases and J by 7 bases. This CDR3 has 15 amino acids. DNA of the CDR3: TGCAGTGCTAGACGGGACAGGGGGCGAGGAAATGAGCAGTTCTTC. Amino acid sequence: CSARRDRGRGNEQFF.

This clonotype was detected only a few times. The chain combines TRBV28 with TRBJ1-5; tentative D call: TRBD1 (6 bases). The CDR3 is 15 amino acids. The germline V and J ends were trimmed by 6 bases and 3 bases, with 15 bases remaining between them. Germline CDR1 is MDHEN and CDR2 is SYDVKM. The CDR3 here is CASSAQGGNNQPQHF. The CDR3 DNA sequence: TGTGCCAGCAGCGCACAGGGAGGGAACAATCAGCCCCAGCATTTT.

This clonotype showed up just once. The J gene is TRBJ2-5, the V gene TRBV24-1; D may be TRBD1 or TRBD2 (5 bases each). V lost 1 base to trimming and J lost 2 bases, with 13 bases between them. The CDR3 covers 16 residues. Germline CDR1 reads KGHDR; CDR2 reads SFDVKD. The CDR3 here is CATSDLTFGGQETQYF. The CDR3 bases are TGTGCCACCAGTGATTTAACTTTTGGGGGTCAAGAGACCCAGTACTTC.

This clonotype turned up a few times. The rearrangement joins TRBV25-1 to TRBJ2-7; D call uncertain. Germline assignment: CDR1 MGHDK and CDR2 SYGVNS. The CDR3 runs to 13 residues. Deletions cut 5 bases from V and 3 bases from J, with 11 bases between. CDR3 bases: TGTGCCAGCAGTTCCGAGGCCAGCTACGAGCAGTACTTC. This sequence encodes CASSSEASYEQYF.

J is TRBJ1-2 and V is TRBV19; the D is unclear. Trimming shortened V by 4 bases and J by 3 bases, and 15 bases separated the two germline ends. The germline CDR1 and CDR2 sequences are LNHDA and SQIVND (reference sequence). CDR3 length: 15 amino acids. CDR3 DNA: TGTGCCAGTAGTACCGCCAGAGGCAGACACTATGGCTACACCTTC. Its translation: CASSTARGRHYGYTF. Variable domain in full (rest from reference TRBV19 and TRBJ1-2): DGGITQSPKYLFRKEGQNVTLSCEQNLNHDAMYWYRQDPGQGLRLIYYSQIVNDFQKGDIAEGYSVSREKKESFPLTVTSAQKNPTAFYLCASSTARGRHYGYTFGSGTRLTVV.

This clonotype was detected a few times. The chain joins TRBV7-2 to TRBJ2-7; D uncertain. Germline V gives CDR1 SGHTA, CDR2 FQGNSA. CDR3 length equals 15 residues. The germline V and J ends were trimmed by 4 bases and 5 bases, with 18 bases remaining between them. The CDR3 loop is CASSSDLQSPHEQYF. The DNA of the CDR3 is TGTGCCAGCAGCTCTGATCTCCAAAGCCCCCACGAGCAGTACTTC.

The J gene is TRBJ2-7, the V gene TRBV9; D may be TRBD2 (6 bases). The V gene lost 0 bases and the J gene lost 5 bases, with 9 bases spanning the gap. This CDR3 is 13 amino acids long. CDR1 and CDR2 from the germline V gene are SGDLS and YYNGEE. CDR3 protein: CASSVEEGHEQYF. The CDR3, as DNA: TGTGCCAGCAGCGTAGAGGAGGGCCACGAGCAGTACTTC.

This clonotype turned up a few times. This chain uses TRBV20-1 with TRBJ2-5; D not certain. The V gene lost 0 bases and the J gene lost 5 bases, with 22 bases spanning the gap. CDR3 length: 17 residues. The germline CDR1 and CDR2 sequences are DFQATT and SNEGSKA (reference sequence). The CDR3 loop reads CSARDSVLGQYFETQYF. DNA for the CDR3: TGCAGTGCTAGAGATTCGGTTCTCGGGCAGTATTTCGAGACCCAGTACTTC.

The V gene is TRBV9, the J gene TRBJ2-1; 7 nucleotides agree with TRBD2. Germline V gene lookup returns CDR1 SGDLS and CDR2 YYNGEE. This CDR3 comprises 14 residues. Trimming cost V 0 bases and J 8 bases; bases outside gene matches: 5. The CDR3 protein is CASSVVGGGHEQFF. The CDR3 DNA sequence: TGTGCCAGCAGCGTAGTGGGGGGAGGGCATGAGCAGTTCTTC.

J is TRBJ1-4 and V is TRBV6-5; 8 bases fit TRBD1. Unmatched junction bases numbered 13, after V lost 8 bases and J lost 11 bases. Germline V gene data show CDR1 as MNHEY and CDR2 as SVGAGI. This CDR3 is built from 14 residues. The CDR3 here is CASARGTGFSKLFF. The CDR3 bases are TGTGCCAGCGCCAGGGGGACAGGCTTCTCCAAACTGTTTTTT.

This chain joins TRBV11-2 and TRBJ2-3; D gene uncertain. Per germline, CDR1 SGHAT and CDR2 FQNNGV. Trimming removed 4 bases at V and 2 bases at J, with 7 bases between. This CDR3 is built from 13 residues. CDR3 loop: CASSSFPTDTQYF. CDR3 sequence (DNA): TGTGCCAGCAGCTCCTTTCCCACAGATACGCAGTATTTT.

The genes are TRBV3-1 and TRBJ2-7, with D unclear. Trimming shortened V by 3 bases and J by 2 bases, and 5 bases separated the two germline ends. The CDR3 has 12 amino acids. Per germline, CDR1 LGHDT and CDR2 YNNKEL (reference sequence). The CDR3 bases are TGTGCCAGCAGCCACAGCACCTACGAGCAGTACTTC. This translates into CASSHSTYEQYF.

V is TRBV29-1 and J is TRBJ1-1; a weak D match, TRBD1 (6 bases). CDR3 size: 14 residues. Germline V gene sequence: CDR1 SQVTM, CDR2 ANQGSEA. V gave up 4 bases and J gave up 3 bases, with 15 bases separating them. Here the CDR3 DNA reads TGCAGCGTTGGCCGGGACATCAAACACACTGAAGCTTTCTTT. Translating it yields CSVGRDIKHTEAFF.

This chain connects TRBV6-2 or TRBV6-3 to TRBJ2-1, with D tentatively TRBD1 (6 bases). Germline CDR1 is MNHEY and CDR2 is SVGEGT. V lost 2 bases and J 6 bases, leaving 11 bases between the germline ends. The CDR3 runs 14 residues. Here the CDR3 reads CASSYQPGVNEQFF. The CDR3 coding sequence is TGTGCCAGCAGTTACCAGCCAGGGGTCAATGAGCAGTTCTTC.

V gene TRBV20-1 combines with J gene TRBJ2-3; a possible D gene is TRBD1 (6 bases). Germline V gene sequence: CDR1 DFQATT, CDR2 SNEGSKA (reference sequence). The CDR3 length is 15 residues. V lost 2 bases and J lost 0, with 12 bases in between. CDR3 loop: CSARRWQGSTDTQYF. The CDR3 nucleotides read TGCAGTGCTAGAAGGTGGCAGGGGAGCACAGATACGCAGTATTTT.

The V call is TRBV7-9, the J call TRBJ2-5, with TRBD2 matching over 10 bases. J gave up 2 bases and V 5 bases, and 11 bases lay outside the gene matches. CDR1 and CDR2 from the germline V gene are SEHNR and FQNEAQ (reference sequence). This CDR3 has 17 amino acids. The CDR3 reads CASSAPAGGLIQETQYF. In DNA, the CDR3 is TGTGCCAGCAGCGCACCAGCGGGAGGGCTCATTCAAGAGACCCAGTACTTC.

V and J are TRBV28 and TRBJ2-7; TRBD1 aligns across 7 bases. The CDR3 runs 12 residues. The germline V gene has CDR1 MDHEN and CDR2 SYDVKM. V was clipped by 8 bases and J by 5 bases; unmatched bases: 6. CDR3 amino acids: CASAYRGNEQYF. The CDR3 DNA is TGTGCCAGCGCGTACAGGGGCAACGAGCAGTACTTC.

V usage is TRBV6-2 or TRBV6-3 and J usage is TRBJ1-2, with TRBD1 matching over 7 bases. V lost 10 bases and J lost 4; bases outside the gene matches: 12. The length of the CDR3 is 14 residues. The germline gives CDR1 MNHEY, CDR2 SVGEGT. The CDR3 nucleotides read TGTGCCACCGGGACGGGCAGGGGGACCTATGGCTACACCTTC. This sequence encodes CATGTGRGTYGYTF.

Here the CDR3 DNA reads TGTGCCAGCAGTTCTACGGACGGAATCTCCTACGAGCAGTACTTC. This gives the protein CASSSTDGISYEQYF. The rearrangement joins TRBV6-5 to TRBJ2-4; D gene uncertain. The J call may be in error: the DNA end matches TRBJ2-7 better. The CDR3 spans 15 residues. Germline CDR1 is MNHEY and CDR2 is SVGAGI.

Only a few counts were recorded for this clonotype. This CDR3 reads CASSNSESRGYTF. CDR3 nucleotides: TGTGCCAGCAGCAATTCTGAGTCGCGCGGCTACACCTTC. The V gene is TRBV21-1, the J gene TRBJ1-2. TRBV21-1 is a pseudogene segment. The CDR3 spans 13 residues.

The chain combines TRBV29-1 with TRBJ2-3, with a possible D match to TRBD2 (5 bases). V was shortened by 3 bases and J by 2 bases, with 6 bases between the two germline ends. The CDR3 totals 12 residues. Per the germline V gene, CDR1 is SQVTM and CDR2 is ANQGSEA. CDR3 DNA sequence: TGCAGCGTTGACGGGGACACAGATACGCAGTATTTT. Protein sequence: CSVDGDTDTQYF.

This clonotype was counted only a few times. The chain carries TRBV6-8 and TRBJ2-7; D might be TRBD1 (6 bases). The CDR3 is made up of 13 amino acids. Germline CDR1 is MNHGY and CDR2 is SAAAGT. Trimming took off 4 bases at V and 7 bases at J, with 14 bases between the two ends. CDR3 loop: CASSLEQGGEQYF. The CDR3 nucleotides are TGTGCCAGCAGTTTGGAACAGGGTGGGGAGCAGTACTTC.

This clonotype showed up just a few times. This sequence joins TRBV6-5 and TRBJ2-5; TRBD1 is a possible D gene (6 bases). V lost 6 bases and J lost 2, with 16 bases in between. This CDR3 is built from 15 residues. Germline assignment: CDR1 MNHEY and CDR2 SVGAGI. The CDR3 region has the DNA TGTGCCAGCAGGGACACAGGGAAGGGGCAAGAGACCCAGTACTTC. Its protein is CASRDTGKGQETQYF.

This clonotype is a singleton in its sample. The chain employs TRBV7-9 and TRBJ2-1, with TRBD2 matching 11 bases. The CDR3 totals 14 residues. Germline V CDR1 and CDR2: SEHNR, FQNEAQ (reference sequence). Unmatched junction bases numbered 9, after V lost 4 bases and J lost 13 bases. In nucleotides, the CDR3 is TGTGCCAGCAGCTCACCGACTAGCGGGATCGTACAGTTCTTC. The encoded protein is CASSSPTSGIVQFF.

This chain connects TRBV20-1 to TRBJ2-1, with TRBD2 identical over 16 bases. The CDR3 sequence is 17 residues long. Germline CDR1 DFQATT, CDR2 SNEGSKA (reference sequence). V dropped 3 bases and J dropped 3; count of bases not matched to a gene: 5. As DNA, the CDR3 is TGCAGTGCTAGGGGACTAGCGGGAGGGTACGGCTACAATGAGCAGTTCTTC. This translates into CSARGLAGGYGYNEQFF.